The rows below give T cell receptor beta chains drawn from one sample of a study of blood T cell repertoires in COVID-19. Assay: immunoSEQ multiplex PCR; the TCRdb copy retains only in-frame clones and omits some. The data show 110,000 to 150,000 clones, 80% to 85% seen once. The sequenced sample consisted of peripheral blood. The receptors were sampled from a woman older than 75 with acute or convalescent COVID-19. CDR3s include the opening cysteine and the closing phenylalanine or tryptophan. A D gene is named only where the DNA matches it firmly. Part of the rows lack a size; the others show once, few, many or a class for expanded clones.

V gene	J gene	clone size	D gene	CDR3 DNA	CDR3 protein
TRBV18	TRBJ1-1	-	-	TGTGCCAGCTCACCACCGAGAGGGACTGGGGGAATGAACACTGAAGCTTTCTTT	CASSPPRGTGGMNTEAFF
TRBV21-1	TRBJ2-5	-	-	TGTGCCAGCAGCAAAGTACTCGCAAGGACAGGGCGATTCGAGACCCAGTACTTC	CASSKVLARTGRFETQYF
TRBV3-1/TRBV3-2	TRBJ2-2	-	-	TGTGCCAGCAGCCAAGTGGGTCGGCACGGGGACACCGGGGAGCTGTTTTTT	CASSQVGRHGDTGELFF
TRBV5-5	TRBJ1-5	-	-	TGTGCCAGCAGCTTGGGTCCCGATCAGCCCCAGCATTTT	CASSLGPDQPQHF
TRBV28	TRBJ2-7	once	TRBD2	TGTGCCAGCAGGACCAGCGGGACCTACGAGCAGTACTTC	CASRTSGTYEQYF
TRBV27	TRBJ1-2	-	-	TGTGCCAGCAGTTTACGGGAAGGGAGCCTTTGGAGCTATGGCTACACCTTC	CASSLREGSLWSYGYTF
TRBV27	TRBJ2-7	-	TRBD1	TGTGCCAGCAGTTTAAGACAGGGCCTACCTTCCTACGAGCAGTACTTC	CASSLRQGLPSYEQYF
TRBV25-1	TRBJ2-7	-	TRBD1	TGTGCCAGCAGGGGACCAACATTACAGGGGTCCTACGAGCAGTACTTC	CASRGPTLQGSYEQYF
TRBV7-2	TRBJ1-5	few	-	TGTGCCAGCAGCTTAGGGCAGGGGTTAAATCAGCCCCAGCATTTT	CASSLGQGLNQPQHF
TRBV5-8	TRBJ2-3	-	-	TGTGCCAGCAGCTTGTATCGGGATTGGGATACGCAGTATTTT	CASSLYRDWDTQYF
TRBV4-2	TRBJ2-1	-	TRBD2	TGTGCCAGCAGCCCTAGCGGGGGGGCGTATGAGCAGTTCTTC	CASSPSGGAYEQFF
TRBV6-5	TRBJ1-2	-	TRBD1	TGTGCCAGCGACAGGGTAAATGGCTACACCTTC	CASDRVNGYTF
TRBV5-4	TRBJ1-4	-	TRBD1	TGTGCCAGCAGCTTGGGACAGGGGACAAATGAAAAACTGTTTTTT	CASSLGQGTNEKLFF
TRBV2	TRBJ2-5	-	-	TGTGCCAGCACCATACTCGCGCAGGGAAATTCAGAGACCCAGTACTTC	CASTILAQGNSETQYF
TRBV27	TRBJ2-7	-	TRBD1	TGTGCCAGCAGTTTATCGCTACCTCAGGGGGACTACGAGCAGTACTTC	CASSLSLPQGDYEQYF
TRBV3-1/TRBV3-2	TRBJ2-4	-	-	TGTGCCAGCAGCCAAGAAATGGCGGGGACGCAGTACTTC	CASSQEMAGTQYF
TRBV5-1	TRBJ2-3	-	TRBD1	TGCGCCAGCAGCGTGGCACAGGGGACAGATACGCAGTATTTT	CASSVAQGTDTQYF
TRBV18	TRBJ1-1	once	-	TGTGCCAGCTCACCACTCCCCGCAGGGGCTTCGATAGTTGAAGCTTTCTTT	CASSPLPAGASIVEAFF
TRBV3-1/TRBV3-2	TRBJ2-3	-	TRBD2	TGTGCCAGCAGCCAAGAGGGGCTAGCGGGAACAGATACGCAGTATTTT	CASSQEGLAGTDTQYF
TRBV24-1	TRBJ2-3	-	-	TGTGCCACCAGAGCCCGGGAGTCGGGCGCAGATACGCAGTATTTT	CATRARESGADTQYF
TRBV6-6	TRBJ2-7	-	TRBD2	TGTGCCAGCAGTTACTCGGCTAGCGGAGAGCAGTACTTC	CASSYSASGEQYF
TRBV9	TRBJ1-2	-	TRBD1	TGTGCCAGCAGCGGAATCAGAGACGGGACAGCCTGGGGCTACACCTTC	CASSGIRDGTAWGYTF
TRBV6-1	TRBJ2-5	-	-	TGTGCCAGCAAAATGGGCAGCCAAGAGACCCAGTACTTC	CASKMGSQETQYF
TRBV4-1	TRBJ2-5	-	-	TGCGCCAGCAGCCAAGGGACTTTGCAAGAGACCCAGTACTTC	CASSQGTLQETQYF
TRBV3-1/TRBV3-2	TRBJ1-1	-	-	TGTGCCAGCAGCCAAGATGGGGGGTGGAGCACTGAAGCTTTCTTT	CASSQDGGWSTEAFF
TRBV6-2/TRBV6-3	TRBJ1-5	-	TRBD1	TGTGCCAGCAGCAGGGGGCTTCAGCCCCAGCATTTT	CASSRGLQPQHF
TRBV4-1	TRBJ1-6	few	-	TGCGCCAGCAGCCAGATATCCGGGACACCCCTCCACTTT	CASSQISGTPLHF
TRBV27	TRBJ2-3	-	-	TGTGCCAGCAGTTTACAGCAGGATAAGGTGGCGCAGTATTTT	CASSLQQDKVAQYF
TRBV18	TRBJ2-1	-	TRBD1	TGTGCCAGCTCACTGGAGGACAGGGCATTTCAGTTCTTC	CASSLEDRAFQFF
TRBV13	TRBJ2-1	-	TRBD2	TGTGCCAGCAGCTTAGGAGCGGGGCCCCCTGAGCAGTTCTTC	CASSLGAGPPEQFF
TRBV6-6	TRBJ2-7	-	-	TGTGCCAGCAGTACCGTCGACAGAGCCTACGAGCAGTACTTC	CASSTVDRAYEQYF
TRBV7-2	TRBJ1-1	-	-	TGTGCCAGCAGCCTACCGCTCCGGGGGATGGAGAACACTGAAGCTTTCTTT	CASSLPLRGMENTEAFF
TRBV19	TRBJ1-5	few	-	TGTGCCAGTAGTATCCCAGTAAGCAATCAGCCCCAGCATTTT	CASSIPVSNQPQHF
TRBV7-2	TRBJ2-3	-	TRBD2	TGTGCCAGCAGCTTAGGGCTAGCGGGGGGGGCAGATACGCAGTATTTT	CASSLGLAGGADTQYF
TRBV3-1/TRBV3-2	TRBJ2-7	-	TRBD2	TGTGCCAGCAGTCCAGGACTAGCGGGACTTGAGAGTGGGTACGAGCAGTACTTC	CASSPGLAGLESGYEQYF
TRBV3-1/TRBV3-2	TRBJ1-4	-	-	TGTGCCAGCAGCCAATTCCGACCCCTTCAGGCAACTAATGAAAAACTGTTTTTT	CASSQFRPLQATNEKLFF
TRBV27	TRBJ1-1	-	-	TGTGCCAGCAGTCCCATCCTCGGGGTCGGACAGACTGAAGCTTTCTTT	CASSPILGVGQTEAFF
TRBV13	TRBJ2-7	-	-	TGTGCCAGCAGCCTCTTCTGGGGGCGCGGAACCTCCTACGAGCAGTACTTC	CASSLFWGRGTSYEQYF
TRBV14	TRBJ1-2	-	-	TGTGCCAGCAGCCAAGATCTGGGCGGGAGAAACTATGGCTACACCTTC	CASSQDLGGRNYGYTF
TRBV27	TRBJ1-2	-	-	TGTGCCAGCAGTCTGGCGGGGGACTATGGCTACACCTTC	CASSLAGDYGYTF
TRBV15	TRBJ1-5	few	TRBD1	TGTGCCACCAGCAGAGGGACAGGGGGCTATCAGCCCCAGCATTTT	CATSRGTGGYQPQHF
TRBV5-1	TRBJ2-1	-	-	TGCGCCAGCAGCTTGCCCCCCAGCAATGAGCAGTTCTTC	CASSLPPSNEQFF
TRBV24-1	TRBJ2-1	-	-	TGTGCCACCAGTGGGAGGTACTACAATGAGCAGTTCTTC	CATSGRYYNEQFF
TRBV5-1	TRBJ1-4	-	-	TGCGCCAGCAGCTTCGGGACTATGGATGAAAAACTGTTTTTT	CASSFGTMDEKLFF
TRBV27	TRBJ2-1	-	TRBD1	TGTGCCAGCAGTTCCTACCGGGACAGGGTATCCTACAATGAGCAGTTCTTC	CASSSYRDRVSYNEQFF
TRBV5-5	TRBJ2-5	-	TRBD1	TGTGCCAGCAGCATCCGACAGGGGGAGACCCAGTACTTC	CASSIRQGETQYF
TRBV7-3	TRBJ2-5	-	-	TGTGCCAGCAGCCCAGGGACAATGGAAGAGACCCAGTACTTC	CASSPGTMEETQYF
TRBV27	TRBJ2-3	-	TRBD1	TGTGCCAGCAGCCCGAGGACAGGCTCCCTCACAGATACGCAGTATTTT	CASSPRTGSLTDTQYF